A selection of T cell receptor beta chains follows, all from one sample in a study of blood T cell repertoires in COVID-19. Only in-frame clones appear in the TCRdb table, and some are missing; sequencing was by immunoSEQ multiplex PCR. Among around 200,000 clones listed, nearly 90% were seen once. The sample taken for sequencing was peripheral blood. The receptors shown here come from a man aged 45-60 years with acute or convalescent COVID-19. Both conserved end residues are part of each CDR3. D genes are given only for firm matches. Size tells how often a clone was seen (once, few, many) or the class of an expanded clone, and some rows leave it out.

abundance	v_gene	d_gene	j_gene	CDR3aa	CDR3nt
.	TRBV6-5	.	TRBJ1-5	CASSQGSQPQHF	TGTGCCAGCAGTCAGGGAAGTCAGCCCCAGCATTTT
.	TRBV27	TRBD2	TRBJ2-7	CASSLGTRVHEQYF	TGTGCCAGCAGTTTAGGGACTAGGGTCCACGAGCAGTACTTC
.	TRBV13	TRBD1	TRBJ1-4	CASSTRTGGAGEKLFF	TGTGCCAGCAGCACCCGGACAGGGGGCGCTGGGGAAAAACTGTTTTTT
once	TRBV19	TRBD1	TRBJ1-4	CASTRGSGQLATNEKLFF	TGTGCCAGTACCCGAGGGTCGGGACAGCTTGCAACTAATGAAAAACTGTTTTTT
.	TRBV2	.	TRBJ1-5	CASSEQNSNQPQHF	TGTGCCAGCAGTGAACAGAATAGCAATCAGCCCCAGCATTTT
.	TRBV5-1	TRBD1	TRBJ1-4	CASSRGGQGRFGNEKLFF	TGCGCCAGCAGCCGGGGTGGACAGGGGCGATTCGGTAATGAAAAACTGTTTTTT
.	TRBV28	.	TRBJ1-5	CASSTTSRNQPQHF	TGTGCCAGCAGCACGACATCGCGCAATCAGCCCCAGCATTTT
.	TRBV18	.	TRBJ2-3	CASSPGGGNTDTQYF	TGTGCCAGCTCACCGGGAGGGGGAAACACAGATACGCAGTATTTT
.	TRBV5-6	TRBD1	TRBJ1-5	CASSRGTGVFRPQHF	TGTGCCAGCAGCCGCGGGACAGGGGTTTTTCGGCCCCAGCATTTT
.	TRBV5-1	TRBD2	TRBJ2-3	CASSLATGGLDTQYF	TGCGCCAGCAGCTTGGCCACGGGGGGACTAGATACGCAGTATTTT
.	TRBV6-2/TRBV6-3	.	TRBJ2-2	CASSFSGHGELFF	TGTGCCAGCAGTTTTTCTGGGCACGGGGAGCTGTTTTTT
.	TRBV28	.	TRBJ2-1	CASSLMRGYNEQFF	TGTGCCAGCAGTTTAATGCGGGGCTACAATGAGCAGTTCTTC
.	TRBV28	.	TRBJ1-1	CASRLGHMEAFF	TGTGCCAGCCGGTTGGGCCATATGGAAGCTTTCTTT
.	TRBV4-3	.	TRBJ1-6	CASSQAPGAPLHF	TGCGCCAGCAGCCAAGCTCCAGGGGCACCCCTCCACTTT
.	TRBV10-2	.	TRBJ2-3	CASIGLNTDTQYF	TGCGCCAGCATAGGACTGAACACAGATACGCAGTATTTT
few	TRBV27	.	TRBJ1-5	CASSGTRAINQPQHF	TGTGCCAGCAGTGGTACCAGGGCTATCAATCAGCCCCAGCATTTT
once	TRBV28	.	TRBJ1-2	CASSLPSVTALGGYTF	TGTGCCAGCAGTCTACCTTCCGTGACAGCCTTAGGTGGCTACACCTTC
.	TRBV9	.	TRBJ2-1	CASSAEDEQFF	TGTGCCAGCAGCGCCGAGGATGAGCAGTTCTTC
.	TRBV7-8	TRBD1	TRBJ1-2	CASSLASGGPIWGYTF	TGTGCCAGCAGCTTAGCTTCAGGGGGACCTATCTGGGGCTACACCTTC
once	TRBV19	.	TRBJ2-6	CASSQRTATSGANVLTF	TGTGCCAGTAGTCAAAGGACAGCCACCTCTGGGGCCAACGTCCTGACTTTC
once	TRBV3-1/TRBV3-2	TRBD2	TRBJ2-3	CASSSGTSGGPDTQYF	TGTGCCAGCAGCTCAGGGACTAGCGGGGGCCCAGATACGCAGTATTTT
.	TRBV7-8	.	TRBJ2-3	CASSPDRRRHF	TGTGCCAGCAGCCCTGACAGGAGACGGCATTTT
.	TRBV6-5	.	TRBJ1-1	CASSSTPGVTEAFF	TGTGCCAGCAGTTCGACCCCGGGAGTAACTGAAGCTTTCTTT
.	TRBV28	.	TRBJ1-3	CASTSWSSGNTIYF	TGTGCCAGCACCTCTTGGAGCTCTGGAAACACCATATATTTT
.	TRBV18	TRBD1	TRBJ1-6	CASSGTGANSPLHF	TGTGCCAGCTCAGGGACAGGGGCCAATTCACCCCTCCACTTT
.	TRBV6-5	TRBD1	TRBJ2-4	CASRPEQGAKNIQYF	TGTGCCAGCAGGCCCGAACAGGGGGCCAAAAACATTCAGTACTTC
.	TRBV19	.	TRBJ1-1	CASKWRGMQENTEAFF	TGTGCCAGTAAGTGGCGGGGTATGCAGGAGAACACTGAAGCTTTCTTT
.	TRBV19	.	TRBJ2-7	CASSPQGPTYEQYF	TGTGCCAGTAGTCCCCAGGGCCCGACCTACGAGCAGTACTTC
.	TRBV9	.	TRBJ1-2	CASSVGLGRWRGGYTF	TGTGCCAGCAGCGTAGGTTTGGGCAGGTGGCGGGGCGGCTACACCTTC